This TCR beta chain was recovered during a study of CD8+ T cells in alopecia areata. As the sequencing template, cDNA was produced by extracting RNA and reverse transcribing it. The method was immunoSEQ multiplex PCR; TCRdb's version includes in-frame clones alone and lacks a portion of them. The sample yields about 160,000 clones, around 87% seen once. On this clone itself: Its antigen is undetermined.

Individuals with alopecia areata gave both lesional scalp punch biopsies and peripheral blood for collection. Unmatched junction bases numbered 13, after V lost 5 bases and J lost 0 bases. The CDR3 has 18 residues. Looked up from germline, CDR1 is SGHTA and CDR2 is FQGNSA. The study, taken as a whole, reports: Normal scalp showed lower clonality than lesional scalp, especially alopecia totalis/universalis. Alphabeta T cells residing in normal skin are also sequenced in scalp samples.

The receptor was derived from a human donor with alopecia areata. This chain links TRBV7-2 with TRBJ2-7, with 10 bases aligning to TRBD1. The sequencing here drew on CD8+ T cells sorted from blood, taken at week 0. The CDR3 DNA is TGTGCCAGCAGCACCCGGACAGGGGGTTATCCCAGCTCCTACGAGCAGTACTTC. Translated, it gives CASSTRTGGYPSSYEQYF.